Detailed here is one T cell receptor beta chain. Its antigen is not yet known. No base quality values were provided; no much bigger clone lies one nucleotide off. Collaborating institutions collected whole blood in K2EDTA tubes following their own protocols. Collaborator samples were shipped for TCRbeta analysis as frozen whole blood, isolated PBMCs, or DNA extracted from either sample type. The record originates from a study of blood T cell repertoires in COVID-19 (TCRdb year 2020). In the study overall: Collaborator samples came from the United States, Italy and Spain and covered acute and convalescent phases of COVID-19. A freely available public database, intended as a resource for researchers studying the immune response to SARS-CoV-2, is where the repertoires were released. The sample metadata nearly always contained a de-identified subject ID, COVID-19 status, age in years and sex. The prospective study material was composed of cDNA or gDNA derived from T cells, B-cell-depleted T cells, or PBMCs. HLA class I and class II types, where available, came from metadata supplied by the sample provider rather than from assay-based typing. The dataset comprised deeply sampled blood TCRbeta repertoires from subjects exposed to, actively infected with, or recovered from COVID-19. Samples came from the ongoing ImmuneRACE study (first 160 participants) plus 1,254 subjects from 6 global collaborators.

After removal of 5 bases from V and 3 bases from J, the junction retains 9 bases not matched to a gene. The cysteine opens and the phenylalanine closes a CDR3 of 15 amino acids. The sequence is cut down to CDR3 DNA, 45 bases in frame from base 1. In the germline V gene, CDR1 corresponds to SGHTA and CDR2 to FQGNSA. General study outcomes and caveats: How much clinical and demographic metadata was included differed by source and by participant, and the metadata was provided uncurated.

The immunoSEQ Assay, a bias-controlled multiplex PCR, was used to amplify TCRbeta CDR3 regions from genomic DNA. The paper's processing steps were these. The number of nucleated cells in each sample was estimated from the amplification of reference gene primers within the assay. To quantify the absolute abundance of each unique TCRbeta CDR3 rearrangement, sequence reads were collapsed and filtered. For each sample, productive Simpson clonality was calculated as the square root of Simpson's diversity index across productive rearrangements. TCRdb took this table from immuneACCESS and kept in-frame rearrangements with V and J called. Such tables lack part of the clones; where checked against another copy, unresolved V genes explain under half of the gap, and the rest is unexplained. The DNA gave D and trimming, while V, J and clone size come from that table. This sample holds about 85,000 clones; around 87% were observed only once. The top ten constitute approximately 4% of the sample.

The source is a woman aged 80 or over with active or convalescent COVID-19. This receptor chain uses TRBV7-2 and TRBJ2-5; TRBD1 matches 7 bases in the middle. The sequencing sample was made of peripheral blood. The encoded CDR3 is CASSPRTGREETQYF. The sequence in DNA is TGTGCCAGCAGCCCCAGGACAGGTCGAGAAGAGACCCAGTACTTC.